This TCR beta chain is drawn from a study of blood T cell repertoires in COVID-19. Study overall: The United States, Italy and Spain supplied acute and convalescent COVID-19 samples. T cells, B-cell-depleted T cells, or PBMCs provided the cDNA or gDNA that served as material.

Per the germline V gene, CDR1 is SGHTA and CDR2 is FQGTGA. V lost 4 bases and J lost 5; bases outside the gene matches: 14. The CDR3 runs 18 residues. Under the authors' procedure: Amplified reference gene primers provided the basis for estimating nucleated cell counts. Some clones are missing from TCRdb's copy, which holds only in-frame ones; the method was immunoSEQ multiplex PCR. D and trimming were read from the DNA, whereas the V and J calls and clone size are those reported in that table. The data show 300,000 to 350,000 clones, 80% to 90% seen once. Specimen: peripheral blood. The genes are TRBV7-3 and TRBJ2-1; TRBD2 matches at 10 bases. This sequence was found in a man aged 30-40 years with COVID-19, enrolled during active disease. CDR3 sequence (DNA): TGTGCCAGCAGCTCTGAAGGAGCGGGAGGGCCTCGAGACAATGAGCAGTTCTTC. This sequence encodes CASSSEGAGGPRDNEQFF.